This entry lists 25 T cell receptor beta chains sequenced from one sample in a study of cytomegalovirus exposure and HLA in healthy donors. 60 Vbeta and 13 Jbeta primers were used in PCR. The protocol was immunoSEQ multiplex PCR, while the TCRdb copy is restricted to in-frame clones and leaves out a portion. The data hold roughly 130,000 clones, with approximately 8.7% observed a single time. Sequencing input: PBMCs. These receptors were obtained from a man aged 35-49 years in good health and CMV-seronegative.

This clone was detected only a few times. V is TRBV27 and J is TRBJ2-1, with D perhaps TRBD2 (5 bases). The CDR3 runs to 15 residues. Germline values: CDR1 MNHEY, CDR2 SMNVEV (reference sequence). The germline V and J ends were trimmed by 1 base and 6 bases, with 13 bases remaining between them. This CDR3 is CASSLLGPGSNEQFF. In DNA, the CDR3 is TGTGCCAGCAGTTTATTAGGCCCGGGATCCAATGAGCAGTTCTTC.

This clone showed up just a few times. The gene calls are TRBV5-1 and TRBJ2-5, with 7 bases identical to TRBD1. CDR1 and CDR2 (germline): SGHRS, YFSETQ. The ends lost 2 bases at V and 5 bases at J; junction bases unmatched: 9. CDR3 size: 15 residues. This chain's CDR3 is CASSFEAGGRETQYF. The DNA of the CDR3 is TGCGCCAGCAGCTTTGAAGCAGGGGGTCGGGAGACCCAGTACTTC.

This clone showed up just a few times. This chain links TRBV29-1 with TRBJ1-1, with 8 bases fitting TRBD1. Per the germline V gene, CDR1 is SQVTM and CDR2 is ANQGSEA. CDR3 length: 12 amino acids. J was trimmed by 2 bases and V by 7 bases; bases with no gene match: 3. CDR3 region: CSGGQVNTEAFF. CDR3 nucleotide sequence: TGCAGCGGGGGACAGGTTAACACTGAAGCTTTCTTT.

The rearrangement uses TRBV7-9 and TRBJ2-3, with D maybe TRBD1 (6 bases). The V gene's germline CDR1 is SEHNR and CDR2 FQNEAQ (reference sequence). V was clipped by 5 bases and J by 1 base, with 10 bases between them. This CDR3 spans 14 amino acids. CDR3 sequence: CASSTGMGTDTQYF. The CDR3 DNA follows: TGTGCCAGCAGCACAGGGATGGGCACAGATACGCAGTATTTT.

In this sample, this clone turned up a few times. The chain uses TRBV5-1 and TRBJ1-1; 7 bases match TRBD1. The ends lost 0 bases at V and 2 bases at J; junction bases unmatched: 10. In germline, CDR1 is SGHRS, CDR2 YFSETQ. The CDR3 has 17 residues. The CDR3 sequence is CASSLGQGVGLNTEAFF. For the CDR3, the DNA is TGCGCCAGCAGCTTGGGACAGGGTGTTGGTCTTAACACTGAAGCTTTCTTT.

The genes are TRBV6-1 and TRBJ2-7; possibly TRBD2 for D (6 bases). The V gene lost 3 bases and the J gene lost 0 bases, with 12 bases spanning the gap. This CDR3 region has 15 residues. Germline CDR1 is MNHNS and CDR2 is SASEGT. In DNA form, the CDR3 reads TGTGCCAGCAGTGAGCCGGGACTCCTCTCCTACGAGCAGTACTTC. The encoded protein is CASSEPGLLSYEQYF.

This clone was observed a handful of times. This sequence joins TRBV6-6 and TRBJ2-1, with D perhaps matching TRBD2 (6 bases). V lost 10 bases to trimming and J lost 0 bases, with 10 bases between them. The germline CDR1 and CDR2 sequences are MNHNY and SVGAGI (reference sequence). The CDR3 totals 13 residues. CDR3 sequence reads: CATLGGSYNEQFF. Written as DNA, the CDR3 is TGTGCCACCCTCGGGGGCTCCTACAATGAGCAGTTCTTC.

With respect to this clone: One end of the junction does not line up with germline, which may come from a read error. The chain carries TRBV13 and TRBJ1-5; TRBD1 matches 7 bases. The CDR3 sequence is 16 residues long. Per the germline V gene, CDR1 is PRHDT and CDR2 is FYEKMQ (reference sequence). The CDR3 bases are TGTGCCAGCAGCCTAGGGCGACAGGGTACCAATCAGCCCCAGCATTTT. It yields the protein CASSLGRQGTNQPQHF.

The rearrangement links TRBV4-1 to TRBJ2-5; D uncertain. V was cut by 2 bases and J by 4 bases, with 8 bases left in between. In germline, CDR1 is MGHRA, CDR2 YSYEKL. The CDR3 totals 13 residues. The CDR3, as DNA: TGCGCCAGCAGCCAAAGCTCTCCAGAGACCCAGTACTTC. Translation gives CASSQSSPETQYF.

This clone showed up just a few times. This chain links TRBV7-8 with TRBJ2-1; maybe TRBD2 (6 bases). This CDR3 comprises 13 residues. V lost 5 bases, J lost 5 bases, and 10 bases lay in between. Germline V gene lookup returns CDR1 SGHVS and CDR2 FQNEAQ. In DNA form, the CDR3 reads TGTGCCAGCAGCCCGTGGGGGGACAATGAGCAGTTCTTC. Residues: CASSPWGDNEQFF.

This clone occurred a few times. J is TRBJ1-2 and V is TRBV2; D unclear. In germline, CDR1 is SNHLY, CDR2 FYNNEI. This CDR3 has 14 residues. V was cut by 2 bases and J by 2 bases, with 9 bases left in between. The CDR3 loop reads CASSELSGNYGYTF. In nucleotides, the CDR3 is TGTGCCAGCAGTGAACTCTCGGGGAACTATGGCTACACCTTC.

Here the CDR3 DNA reads TGTGCCAGTAGTAGGAGGTGGTTGGGGACCCAGTACTTC. Its translation: CASSRRWLGTQYF. The gene calls are TRBV19 and TRBJ2-5, with D perhaps matching TRBD2 (5 bases). The length of the CDR3 is 13 residues. Germline V gene data show CDR1 as LNHDA and CDR2 as SQIVND (reference sequence). V lost 4 bases and J lost 7, with 13 bases in between.

V and J are TRBV9 and TRBJ2-3; weak D call: TRBD1 (6 bases). The CDR3 totals 14 residues. The V end was cut by 4 bases, the J end by 2 bases, with 11 bases between. Germline V gives CDR1 SGDLS, CDR2 YYNGEE. This CDR3 reads CASSFGQNTDTQYF. The CDR3 coding sequence is TGTGCCAGCAGCTTCGGACAGAACACAGATACGCAGTATTTT.

This chain joins TRBV7-8 and TRBJ2-2; 7 bases align to TRBD1. After removal of 4 bases from V and 5 bases from J, the junction contained 10 bases not matched to a gene. CDR3 length: 16 amino acids. Germline CDR1 SGHVS, CDR2 FQNEAQ. The CDR3 protein is CASSSTGNRKTGELFF. DNA of the CDR3: TGTGCCAGCAGCTCGACAGGGAATCGTAAAACCGGGGAGCTGTTTTTT.

In this sample, this clone turned up a few times. The V and J genes are TRBV7-2 and TRBJ2-1; D may be TRBD2 (6 bases). Germline loops: CDR1 SGHTA, CDR2 FQGNSA. Trimming cost V 3 bases and J 5 bases, with 17 bases left between them. The CDR3 spans 16 residues. DNA for the CDR3: TGTGCCAGCAGCTTTAGACCTCGGGGGACCGACAATGAGCAGTTCTTC. Amino acid sequence: CASSFRPRGTDNEQFF.

The chain recombines TRBV7-3 with TRBJ1-2; D unclear. In germline, CDR1 is SGHTA, CDR2 FQGTGA. The length of the CDR3 is 13 residues. V shed 2 bases and J shed 8 bases, with 12 bases lying between them. The CDR3 is CASSLQRDGGYTF. The DNA for the CDR3 is TGTGCCAGCAGCTTACAAAGAGACGGGGGCTACACCTTC.

The chain carries TRBV5-1 and TRBJ2-3, with TRBD1 identical over 8 bases. The germline V gene has CDR1 SGHRS and CDR2 YFSETQ. Germline trimming cut 4 bases from V and 4 bases from J; bases unmatched to any gene: 8. This CDR3 is built from 15 residues. The CDR3 nucleotides read TGCGCCAGCAGCCCCCAGGACAGGGACGCAGATACGCAGTATTTT. It specifies CASSPQDRDADTQYF.

This clone was counted only a few times. This sequence joins TRBV27 and TRBJ2-1; D unclear. V shed 3 bases and J shed 6 bases, with 6 bases lying between them. The CDR3 runs 12 residues. Germline-derived CDR1 and CDR2 are MNHEY and SMNVEV (reference sequence). The CDR3 loop reads CASSLRANEQFF. The CDR3 nucleotides are TGTGCCAGCAGTTTGAGAGCCAATGAGCAGTTCTTC.

V usage is TRBV5-6 and J usage is TRBJ2-2; D possibly corresponds to TRBD1 (5 bases). This CDR3 comprises 15 residues. V was cut by 4 bases and J by 0 bases, with 10 bases left in between. The V gene's germline CDR1 is SGHDT and CDR2 YYEEEE. The CDR3 region is CASSKTDANTGELFF. The CDR3 DNA reads as TGTGCCAGCAGCAAGACAGACGCGAACACCGGGGAGCTGTTTTTT.

About this clone itself: The junction and the germline gene differ at one end; a read error may be behind it. The chain links TRBV2 to TRBJ2-5, with 8 bases matching TRBD1. The CDR3 is 14 residues long. Germline lookup yields CDR1 SNHLY and CDR2 FYNNEI. The CDR3 region is CGTNSLDREENQYF. CDR3 bases: TGTGGGACCAATAGCCTGGACAGGGAAGAGAACCAGTACTTC.

This clone turned up a few times. This chain connects TRBV6-5 to TRBJ1-6; 7 bases align to TRBD1. The CDR3 is made up of 15 amino acids. The junction had 9 bases not matched to a gene; V was cut back by 6 bases and J by 7 bases. Germline V lookup: CDR1 MNHEY, CDR2 SVGAGI. The DNA of the CDR3 is TGTGCCAGCAGGCCCCCGGGACAGACAAATTCACCCCTCCACTTT. It specifies CASRPPGQTNSPLHF.

The gene calls are TRBV6-5 and TRBJ1-2; a weak D match, TRBD1 (5 bases). V lost 0 bases, J lost 7 bases, and 15 bases lay in between. The germline V gene encodes CDR1 MNHEY and CDR2 SVGAGI. The CDR3 is made up of 15 amino acids. The chain's CDR3 is CASSYSLRQISGYTF. CDR3 nucleotide sequence: TGTGCCAGCAGTTACTCCTTGCGACAGATCTCTGGCTACACCTTC.

The V and J genes are TRBV4-2 and TRBJ2-7; a possible D gene is TRBD2 (6 bases). Germline V gene data show CDR1 as LGHNA and CDR2 as YNFKEQ. Trimming stripped 0 bases from V and 3 bases from J, with 15 bases between. This CDR3 has 16 amino acids. The CDR3, as DNA: TGTGCCAGCAGCCAAGATACGGGGGATATAGGCTACGAGCAGTACGTC. Protein sequence: CASSQDTGDIGYEQYV.

CDR3 protein: CSVGTRYTDTQYF. DNA for the CDR3: TGCAGCGTGGGGACTAGGTACACAGATACGCAGTATTTT. The chain couples TRBV29-1 to TRBJ2-3; 8 bases align to TRBD2. V dropped 6 bases and J dropped 2; count of bases not matched to a gene: 4. The length of the CDR3 is 13 residues. Germline assignment: CDR1 SQVTM and CDR2 ANQGSEA.

This clone was seen only a few times. V usage is TRBV6-5 and J usage is TRBJ1-6; D not resolved. Germline values: CDR1 MNHEY, CDR2 SVGAGI. Trimming left V 3 bases short and J 7 bases short, with 10 bases between. There are 14 residues in the CDR3. CDR3 amino acids: CASSYGRKNSPLHF. CDR3 sequence (DNA): TGTGCCAGCAGTTATGGGAGGAAAAATTCACCCCTCCACTTT.